This T cell receptor beta chain derives from a study of cytomegalovirus exposure and HLA in healthy donors (dated by TCRdb to 2016 to 2017). Study-level background: According to an earlier analysis of several hundred of the donors, about 170 million T cells yielded 100 million or so unique TCR beta sequences and around 280 Gb of sequence data. Roughly 320 gigabases of sequencing data and around 80 million unique TCR sequences made up an early release that covered about 640 HLA-typed donors. Of the roughly 400 genotyped donors, roughly 80% were placed in the genetic ancestry cluster associated with self-reported Caucasian donors. The study aimed to test whether cataloging public T cell receptors could reveal signatures of past pathogen exposure. The study profiled the T cell repertoires of hundreds of subjects by immunosequencing and related them to cytomegalovirus serostatus. A separate validation cohort of about 110 different subjects was used in addition to the 666-subject first cohort. To predict cytomegalovirus infection status, the study combined high-throughput TCR immunosequencing, statistical association of individual TCRs with disease status, and machine learning. A later analysis re-analyzed previously published TCR beta repertoires from hundreds of donors and added high-resolution HLA genotyping to study TCR occurrence patterns. In the later analysis, no new phenotypic data were used to find candidate immune exposures; instead, reliance was placed on TCR beta sequences and their occurrence across donors. An earlier analysis of some 500 of the donors used high-throughput TCR beta sequencing to judge whether each TCR beta V gene segment behaved as functional or pseudogenic. Donor age, sex, ethnicity and CMV serostatus were compiled together with the repertoire data. A later genetic analysis took genome-wide SNP genotypes for about 55% of the roughly 670 donors and used that subset as a discovery cohort. Every repertoire in the discovery cohort had been generated on one and the same sequencing platform. Class I and class II HLA loci were covered by the typing at four-digit resolution. The number of typed donors differed by locus: about 629-640 for A, B, C, DRB1 and DQB1; 500 to 550 for DQA1; some 610 for DPA1; and 450 to 480 for DPB1. Four to six DR-DQ haplotypes were handled as single units for association and clustering, since linkage in the cohort was strong. Among 300 to 500 genotyped donors of the cohort, an average of about 220,000 unique TCR beta nucleotide sequences was sequenced per donor, of which approximately 19% were non-productive.

The CDR3 starts with the cysteine, ends with the phenylalanine, and has 16 residues. Kept here is only the CDR3 DNA, which spans 48 bases and is read in frame from base 1. Trimming takes 3 bases from V and 10 bases from J, and the germline ends sit 24 bases apart. The germline V gene supplies CDR1 KGHSH and CDR2 LQKENI. The library was produced with the immunoSEQ multiplex PCR assay. A mixture of 60 forward primers for TCR Vbeta segments and 13 reverse primers for TCR Jbeta segments was used in the multiplex PCR. Amplification of the CDR3 region of rearranged TCR beta genes was performed with a multiplex PCR assay on genomic DNA. The amplified TCR beta libraries were sequenced on the Illumina HiSeq System as 87-base-pair reads. On the authors' methods: A later analysis tallied roughly 76 million unique TCR beta chains across the 666 repertoires, and around 12 million of those chains were shared by two or more donors. Raw reads were error-corrected and collapsed into unique sequences by a nearest-neighbor algorithm in which closely related sequences were merged to remove PCR and sequencing errors. To assign V, D and J gene segments, CDR3 sequences were aligned to IMGT reference sequences. For a sequence to be retained, a match of at least six nucleotides to both a V gene segment and a J gene segment was required. Rearrangements were called productive when the CDR3 lacked stop codons and stayed in frame with V and J; all others were non-productive. CDR3 was defined by IMGT convention, running from the second conserved V-encoded cysteine to the conserved J-encoded phenylalanine. In an earlier analysis of around 600 of the donors, sequences lacking an unambiguous match to a single V gene segment were excluded. In an earlier analysis of approximately 550 of the donors, V segments were called functional above 56.7% productive rearrangements and were called segregating when the between-donor standard deviation exceeded 5%. To diagnose cytomegalovirus status from the catalog of TCR beta chain sequences, a statistical classification framework was built. A later analysis assigned V and J genes by comparing TCR nucleotide sequences with IMGT/GENE-DB human TR gene sequences. In a later analysis, CDR3 sequences and most-parsimonious VDJ recombination scenarios were assigned using the TCRdist pipeline. In a later analysis, each TCR beta chain was defined by its CDR3 amino acid sequence together with its V-gene family, and reads lacking a unique V-gene family were excluded. As a way to deal with suspected cross-contamination and a sequencing artifact, a later analysis dropped approximately 570 nucleotide sequences that were highly shared and had low generation probability. In a later analysis, a clonal expansion index for each public chain was calculated from normalized within-repertoire ranks of inferred template counts. Generation probabilities in a later analysis came from a VDJ recombination model fitted to out-of-frame rearrangements, and those results were checked against IGoR. In a later analysis, TCR-TCR, TCR-HLA and TCR-CMV co-occurrence was scored with hypergeometric tests, and a repertoire-size bias correction was applied to TCR pairs. To estimate false discovery rates, a later analysis permuted the HLA or CMV assignments 20 times. A later analysis grouped co-occurring TCRs with DBSCAN, adding TCRdist sequence similarity when clustering within HLA-allele-positive subsets. Repertoires with fewer than 30,000 or more than 120,000 public chains, plus five repertoires with anomalous nucleotide sharing, were excluded from co-occurrence clustering. TCRdb limited this immuneACCESS table to in-frame rearrangements with V and J called. A share of clones is missing; checked studies link under half to unresolved V genes, and the rest is unexplained. For V, J and clone size, that table is used; D and trimming come from the DNA. Present in this sample are 100,000 to 150,000 clones, roughly 66% of which were seen just once. About 4.9% of the sample is in the top ten clones.

Study-level results and caveats: The classifier was reported to diagnose cytomegalovirus status with high specificity and sensitivity in both the original cohort and the validation cohort. Immune exposure information for the cohort was limited to CMV serostatus. A later analysis found that most CMV-associated TCR beta chains appeared HLA-restricted, with HLA associations seemingly driven largely by CMV exposure. Most TCR sequences were seen in very few donors, while some public TCRs were found in many individuals. Because the 87-base-pair reads could not distinguish some IMGT-functional V segments, including TRBV6-2 and TRBV6-3, those segments were excluded. Assigning TCR associations to individual alleles was difficult when HLA alleles, especially DR and DQ, strongly co-occurred. Three of the identified cytomegalovirus-associated TCR beta chains were confirmed in vitro to be specific for cytomegalovirus antigens. An earlier analysis of 587 of the donors showed that most TCR beta V segments appeared in productive rearrangements either about 90% or about 30% of the time, which broadly matched IMGT annotations. At a false discovery rate of 0.05, a later analysis linked around 15,000 TCR beta sequences to specific HLA alleles. Because HLA typing was missing for some donors at each locus, association tests included only the typed subset. Linkage disequilibrium might explain the correlated functional status among segregating V segments, but an unknown experimental factor could not be excluded. In a later analysis, TCR association rates were found to vary across HLA loci, with the most associated TCRs seen for DRB1 alleles and the fewest for HLA-C alleles. A further reported finding was that TCR beta sequences accurately predicted the HLA-A and HLA-B alleles for most subjects in the first cohort. In a later genetic analysis, fewer N-insertions in productive TCRs were reported among donors in an Asian-associated ancestry cluster than the roughly 700-donor mean. According to a later analysis, parvovirus B19, influenza, CMV and Epstein-Barr virus appeared linked to several top co-occurrence clusters. The sequencing pipeline was judged likely to have produced a cluster of highly shared sequence variants as a technical artifact. The cohort was sequenced for TCR beta chains only, and without alpha or paired-chain data the features that could be detected were limited. Approximately 16 rarely observed V segments, including chromosome 9 orphons, were excluded from the earlier analysis of several hundred of the donors because counts were too low. In a later analysis, HLA-associated TCR beta chains showed more clonal expansion and lower generation probabilities than non-associated chains that were equally common. Presence/absence analyses assumed roughly uniform sequencing depth across donors, an assumption that may not hold. A total of 150 to 200 TCR beta chains were listed by the study as associated with cytomegalovirus. A later genetic analysis associated a missense DCLRE1C variant with V-gene and J-gene trimming of TCR beta chains, and an independent cohort replicated the association. According to the authors, the approach could potentially be generalized to other disease states and immunological phenotypes.

As for this clone: The antigen this receptor binds is unknown. Per-nucleotide qualities are absent, and no much larger clonotype sits a single base away.

The cohort was made up of under 800 healthy bone marrow donors. At the time of sampling, all cohort members were nominally healthy, though unrecorded immune exposures were likely present. The donor tested CMV seropositive and was one of the 289 seropositive cohort members. A peripheral blood sample was provided by each donor, and peripheral blood mononuclear cells were used for TCR beta sequencing. Genomic DNA extraction from the blood cell samples was performed with the Qiagen DNeasy Blood Extraction Kit. The chain is made from TRBV18 and TRBJ1-1; the D gene is perhaps TRBD1, on 6 matching bases. The TCR sequence derives from a man in his fifties or sixties in good health and CMV-seropositive. Sequenced material: PBMCs. The CDR3 in this case is CASSPPHIGGAPRAFF. Read as DNA, the sequence is TGTGCCAGCTCACCCCCTCACATTGGGGGGGCCCCCCGAGCTTTCTTT.